This T cell receptor (beta chain) appears in the sequencing data of a study of blood T cell repertoires in COVID-19. Whole-study context: Donors in the United States, Italy and Spain gave samples during acute or convalescent COVID-19. Nucleic acid was either cDNA or gDNA, and it came from T cells, B-cell-depleted T cells, or PBMCs.

Assay used: immunoSEQ multiplex PCR; TCRdb lists only in-frame clones, some missing. Of about 28,000 clones in the sample, 85% to 95% were seen once. V lost 5 bases, J lost 15 bases, and 17 bases lay in between. This CDR3 is built from 12 residues. CDR1 is SEHNR, CDR2 FQNEAQ, per germline (reference sequence). The rearrangement joins TRBV7-9 to TRBJ2-1, with a weak D call TRBD2 (6 bases). This clonotype originated in a woman aged 70-85 years with COVID-19, enrolled during active disease. What was sequenced was peripheral blood. CDR3 protein: CASSQSRTNPFF. For the CDR3, the DNA is TGTGCCAGCAGCCAAAGCAGGACTAATCCGTTCTTC.